Below, 7 T cell receptor beta chains from the same sample are listed, as sequenced in a study of T cell changes during pregnancy in multiple sclerosis. Profiled with immunoSEQ multiplex PCR; TCRdb holds only in-frame clones, not every one. The table lists just over 90,000 clones, roughly 89% of them singletons, with over 1.5% in the top ten. Sample: peripheral blood, taken after pregnancy. All receptors derive from a female donor in good health, enrolled as a control in a pregnancy study.

The chain is built from TRBV19 and TRBJ2-1, with 9 nucleotides matching TRBD1. The CDR3 spans 15 residues. The V gene end was trimmed by 3 bases and the J gene end by 6 bases; junction bases not matched to a gene: 6. Germline values: CDR1 LNHDA, CDR2 SQIVND (reference sequence). As DNA, the CDR3 is TGTGCCAGTAGTATGGGGGACAGGGTCCGCAATGAGCAGTTCTTC. It specifies CASSMGDRVRNEQFF.

The CDR3 sequence is CASSLPTKGRDTEAFF. CDR3 DNA: TGTGCCAGCAGCTTACCGACAAAAGGGAGGGACACTGAAGCTTTCTTT. The V call is TRBV7-6, the J call TRBJ1-1, with no clear D. V was clipped by 2 bases and J by 3 bases, with 16 bases between them. Germline V gene data show CDR1 as SGHVS and CDR2 as FNYEAQ. The CDR3 length is 16 residues.

This CDR3 is CASSDRTSGRISTDTQYF. The CDR3, as DNA: TGTGCCAGTAGTGACCGGACTAGCGGGCGGATTAGCACAGATACGCAGTATTTT. This chain connects TRBV19 to TRBJ2-3, with 11 bases aligning to TRBD2. V lost 5 bases to trimming and J lost 0 bases; unmatched junction nucleotides: 10. In germline, CDR1 is LNHDA, CDR2 SQIVND (reference sequence). CDR3 length: 18 amino acids.

Written as DNA, the CDR3 is TGCGCCAGCAGCCTGGGGGGACAGGGGCTAGCCAAAAACATTCAGTACTTC. Protein product: CASSLGGQGLAKNIQYF. This chain connects TRBV5-1 to TRBJ2-4, with 10 bases lining up with TRBD1. The ends lost 4 bases at V and 0 bases at J; junction bases unmatched: 7. Per germline, CDR1 SGHRS and CDR2 YFSETQ. The CDR3 length is 17 residues. Complete variable domain (other parts from reference TRBV5-1 and TRBJ2-4): KAGVTQTPRYLIKTRGQQVTLSCSPISGHRSVSWYQQTPGQGLQFLFEYFSETQRNKGNFPGRFSGRQFSNSRSEMNVSTLELGDSALYLCASSLGGQGLAKNIQYFGAGTRLSVL.

The chain combines TRBV18 with TRBJ1-1; tentative D call: TRBD1 (6 bases). V dropped 5 bases and J dropped 9 bases, with 13 bases sitting between them. The CDR3 is made up of 12 amino acids. Germline CDR1 is KGHSH and CDR2 is LQKENI. The CDR3 reads CASSVDRSQAFF. CDR3 DNA: TGTGCCAGCTCAGTAGACAGGAGTCAAGCTTTCTTT.

V gene TRBV25-1 combines with J gene TRBJ1-2; 8 bases align to TRBD1. The CDR3 length is 13 residues. J lost 8 bases, V lost 2 bases, and 4 bases had no gene match. From germline, CDR1 is MGHDK and CDR2 SYGVNS. The CDR3: CASSEQGAKGYTF. For the CDR3, the DNA is TGTGCCAGCAGTGAACAGGGGGCGAAAGGCTACACCTTC.

The genes are TRBV5-4 and TRBJ2-5, with 7 positions matching TRBD1. The CDR3 consists of 13 residues. From germline, CDR1 is SGHNT and CDR2 YYREEE (reference sequence). V lost 5 bases and J lost 3; bases outside the gene matches: 4. In DNA form, the CDR3 reads TGTGCCAGCAGAAAGGGACAGAAAGAGACCCAGTACTTC. It translates to CASRKGQKETQYF.